A selection of T cell receptor beta chains follows, all from one sample in a study of blood T cell repertoires in COVID-19. Only in-frame clones appear in the TCRdb table, and some are missing; sequencing was by immunoSEQ multiplex PCR. The repertoire holds around 100,000 clones, 84% seen once, with 15% to 20% in the top ten. The sequenced sample was peripheral blood. These TCRs come from a woman aged 55-75 years with acute or convalescent COVID-19. Each CDR3 is given with its conserved first and last residue. D genes are given only for firm matches.

V	D	CDR3
TRBV23-1	NA	CASSQSRTGAVMTQYF
TRBV2	NA	CASSEARVNSPLHF
TRBV25-1	TRBD1	CASSRDRGDGYTF
TRBV5-1	NA	CASSSTGYGYTF
TRBV5-6	TRBD1	CASRSRGDVYGYTF
TRBV19	NA	CASSQLNRNLNTEAFF
TRBV5-4	NA	CASSKDSRSKETQYF
TRBV7-2	TRBD1	CASSLQGGEYEQYF
TRBV6-5	TRBD1	CASRETGTPNEKLFF
TRBV27	TRBD1	CASRRQGMSEKLFF
TRBV11-3	TRBD1	CASNLQGNQETQYF
TRBV19	NA	CASSLVGPRNYGYTF
TRBV4-2	TRBD2	CASSQDLLAGGTDTQYF
TRBV10-1	NA	CASSETNREQYF
TRBV11-3	NA	CASSLVFRETQYF
TRBV18	NA	CASSPLRAGEETQYF
TRBV3-1/TRBV3-2	NA	CASSLLPGPRNNSPLHF
TRBV6-2/TRBV6-3	TRBD2	CASSRRLAGDTDTQYF
TRBV3-1/TRBV3-2	TRBD2	CASSRLSGGVTGELFF
TRBV19	NA	CATWGGTRGNQPQHF
TRBV14	TRBD1	CASSRGGTGSEQYF
TRBV27	NA	CASSLSRGNTEAFF
TRBV5-1	TRBD1	CASSSPDRGVNTGELFF
TRBV9	TRBD1	CASSVTGETEAFF
TRBV7-2	TRBD1	CASSLDRGNQPQHF
TRBV5-1	TRBD2	CASRGLAGDTQYF
TRBV11-1	NA	CASSPKTDEQFF
TRBV11-3	NA	CASSQGGNNEQFF
TRBV5-6	NA	CASSLPGVSSGANVLTF
TRBV4-1	TRBD2	CASSQVAGVQYF
TRBV28	NA	CASSIPTGSPLHF
TRBV5-1	NA	CASSLETGYEQYF
TRBV2	TRBD1	CASSEGTGIEQYF
TRBV2	NA	CASGFSSHFSYNEQFF
TRBV9	TRBD2	CASSATPPGLAGGSSNTGELFF
TRBV7-9	TRBD1	CASSPSLGQGSWLVKLFF
TRBV7-9	TRBD2	CASSLGGGGASQETQYF
TRBV5-5	NA	CASSLPEYNEQFF
TRBV19	NA	CASGDRNQPQHF
TRBV2	TRBD1	CASSPRDRGNSPLHF
TRBV7-8	NA	CASSTTEVYTF
TRBV15	NA	CATSRGGGFATDTQYF
TRBV19	NA	CASSIATLYSNQPQHF
TRBV7-9	NA	CASSPANTQYF
TRBV13	NA	CASSLAGTNEKLFF
TRBV11-2	NA	CASSLDSRSSGANVLTF
TRBV7-8	NA	CASSLYGGSDEQYF
TRBV5-4	NA	CASSTRGMGPNEKLFF
TRBV5-4	NA	CASSENRVNYGYTF
TRBV5-1	NA	CASSLEGLQETQYF